The present T cell receptor (beta chain) was sequenced within a study of regulatory T cells in long-lasting Graves disease. Study background: Under 3 months of antithyroid drugs had been taken by newly diagnosed Graves' patients. General study results and limits: Public clonotype sharing was higher in persistent than newly diagnosed patients. Reduced TCR diversity was observed in persistent Graves' patients versus newly diagnosed patients.

Trimming at V came to 4 bases and at J to 3 bases, leaving 4 bases not matched to a gene. CDR1 MNHEY and CDR2 SVGAGI come from the germline V gene. This CDR3 is 16 amino acids long. Time point indicated: newly diagnosed GD, antithyroid drugs for less than 3 months. PBMCs provided the RNA from which the TCR library was made. Arm-PCR of CDR3 regions and iRepertoire HTBI primers were used to build TCR beta libraries. One entry per CDR3 protein results from TCRdb running MiXCR on the multiplex PCR reads. This sample has approximately 460,000 distinct CDR3 sequences, with about 16% found just once. This clonotype was seen at least ten times. The antigen remains unidentified. The data were also submitted as part of a second study, on T cells in Graves' hyperthyroidism and ophthalmopathy. From that paper: Absent ophthalmopathy progression within 18 months defined stable Graves' hyperthyroidism.

The chain combines TRBV6-5 with TRBJ2-2; 11 positions match TRBD2. The source was peripheral blood mononuclear cells (PBMCs), collected at new diagnosis, from a patient treated with antithyroid drugs. This clonotype was sampled from a woman in her thirties with Graves disease. CDR3 residues: CASSSVAGGYTGELFF. The CDR3 DNA reads TGTGCCAGCAGTTCCGTAGCGGGAGGGTACACCGGGGAGCTGTTTTTT.